These 18 T cell receptor beta chains were all obtained from the same sample, sequenced in a study of T-cell memory formation after mild COVID-19. Each CDR3 protein is one row after TCRdb ran MiXCR on the 5' RACE reads. The sample lists approximately 390,000 distinct CDR3 sequences; approximately 16% were seen once. The sample consisted of PBMCs or a T cell subset sorted from them (not recorded which). These receptors all stem from a man between 18 and 35 years old who had mild COVID-19 (a few samples of this study predate the infection). Cell type and time point are not known.

This clonotype was observed a few times. The chain has TRBV29-1 and TRBJ1-1; 7 bases agree with TRBD1. Trimming removed 6 bases from V and 6 bases from J; junction bases left unmatched: 7. This CDR3 has 12 residues. Germline V gene data show CDR1 as SQVTM and CDR2 as ANQGSEA. CDR3 DNA sequence: TGCAGCGTCGGCAGAGGGGGCCCTGAAGCTTTCTTT. As protein: CSVGRGGPEAFF.

The rearrangement links TRBV12-3 or TRBV12-4 to TRBJ1-5; 10 positions match TRBD1. The length of the CDR3 is 15 residues. The V gene end was trimmed by 5 bases and the J gene end by 6 bases; junction bases not matched to a gene: 7. CDR3 coding DNA: TGTGCCAGCAGTCGGGACAGGGGTAGGATTCAGCCCCAGCATTTT. Translated, it gives CASSRDRGRIQPQHF.

This chain links TRBV7-3 with TRBJ2-1, with unresolved D. Germline V gene data show CDR1 as SGHTA and CDR2 as FQGTGA. This CDR3 contains 13 residues. The V gene lost 4 bases and the J gene lost 4 bases, with 8 bases spanning the gap. CDR3 in DNA: TGTGCCAGCAGCTGGGATCTTTACAATGAGCAGTTCTTC. It specifies CASSWDLYNEQFF.

The rearrangement joins TRBV11-2 to TRBJ2-5, with a possible D match to TRBD2 (5 bases). The length of the CDR3 is 15 residues. The germline V gene encodes CDR1 SGHAT and CDR2 FQNNGV. The V and J ends lost 3 bases and 5 bases respectively, with 16 bases between them. CDR3 DNA: TGTGCCAGCAGCTTCACTTCGGGGAATGGTGAGACCCAGTACTTC. This gives the protein CASSFTSGNGETQYF.

The chain employs TRBV5-1 and TRBJ2-7; a possible D gene is TRBD1 (7 bases). Germline loops: CDR1 SGHRS, CDR2 YFSETQ. Trimming shortened V by 4 bases and J by 6 bases, and 14 bases separated the two germline ends. The CDR3 covers 13 residues. Here the CDR3 reads CASSLDRRGEQYF. As DNA, the CDR3 is TGCGCCAGCAGCCTGGACAGGAGGGGCGAGCAGTACTTC.

In its sample, this clonotype was seen a few times. The chain carries TRBV28 and TRBJ2-7; 9 bases fit TRBD1. The germline V gene has CDR1 MDHEN and CDR2 SYDVKM. The length of the CDR3 is 14 residues. V was clipped by 9 bases and J by 7 bases; unmatched bases: 13. CDR3 in DNA: TGTGCCAGGAGCATCCGGACAGGGGATAAGGAGCAGTACGTC. It codes for CARSIRTGDKEQYV.

This clonotype has only one observation. The CDR3 reads CASSLTSTIQYF. The CDR3 DNA reads as TGCGCCAGCAGCTTGACCAGTACCATTCAGTACTTC. The J gene is TRBJ2-4, the V gene TRBV5-1; D is unresolved. The length of the CDR3 is 12 residues. V was trimmed by 1 base and J by 9 bases, leaving 8 bases between them. Germline loops: CDR1 SGHRS, CDR2 YFSETQ.

This clonotype has a handful of counts. The chain uses TRBV2 and TRBJ2-7; TRBD2 matches at 8 bases. CDR1 is SNHLY, CDR2 FYNNEI, per germline. The CDR3 runs 13 residues. J gave up 6 bases and V 5 bases, and 6 bases lay outside the gene matches. The CDR3 DNA is TGTGCCAGCAGTCTGGGACTAGAGGTCGAGCAGTACTTC. Translated, it gives CASSLGLEVEQYF.

The chain is built from TRBV7-9 and TRBJ2-3, with TRBD2 identical over 7 bases. Losses at the gene ends were 7 bases for V and 1 base for J; bases not matched to a gene: 8. This CDR3 region has 15 residues. Germline loops: CDR1 SEHNR, CDR2 FQNEAQ (reference sequence). DNA of the CDR3: TGTGCCAGCATCCCCCTAGCGGACCGCACAGATACGCAGTATTTT. Translated, it gives CASIPLADRTDTQYF.

CDR3 loop: CSVEAGAVSGGLTDTQYF. CDR3 nucleotides: TGCAGCGTTGAAGCAGGGGCGGTGAGCGGGGGACTCACAGATACGCAGTATTTT. This chain joins TRBV29-1 and TRBJ2-3, with TRBD2 matching over 8 bases. The CDR3 is made up of 18 amino acids. CDR1 is SQVTM and CDR2 is ANQGSEA in the germline V gene. The trim removed 1 base at V and 2 bases at J, leaving 14 bases unmatched.

This clonotype was observed a few times. This chain connects TRBV5-1 to TRBJ2-3; D perhaps matches TRBD1 (5 bases). Germline V CDR1 and CDR2: SGHRS, YFSETQ. The CDR3 length is 16 residues. V was pared by 4 bases and J by 1 base, with 16 bases between. The CDR3 loop is CASSPHDSLGTDTQYF. CDR3 DNA: TGCGCCAGCAGCCCACACGACAGCCTAGGCACAGATACGCAGTATTTT.

This clonotype came up a few times. The chain joins TRBV29-1 to TRBJ1-1; D gene uncertain. V shed 4 bases and J shed 0 bases, with 9 bases lying between them. The CDR3 extends over 13 amino acids. The germline V gene has CDR1 SQVTM and CDR2 ANQGSEA. The CDR3 DNA sequence: TGCAGCGTTGGGTTGGGGATGAACACTGAAGCTTTCTTT. Translation: CSVGLGMNTEAFF.

The chain is built from TRBV7-9 and TRBJ1-1; D is ambiguous. The CDR3 loop spans 15 amino acids. V lost 2 bases to trimming and J lost 1 base, with 11 bases between them. Germline V gene data show CDR1 as SEHNR and CDR2 as FQNEAQ (reference sequence). CDR3 sequence reads: CASSLRTLENTEAFF. In DNA, the CDR3 is TGTGCCAGCAGCTTACGTACCTTGGAGAACACTGAAGCTTTCTTT.

For this clonotype: The junction differs from germline at one of its ends, possibly a read error. The chain carries TRBV4-2 and TRBJ1-2; perhaps TRBD1 as D (5 bases). This CDR3 has 15 residues. Germline V gene lookup returns CDR1 LGHNA and CDR2 YNFKEQ. For the CDR3, the DNA is TGTGCCAGAAGCCAAGATCCTGGGGGTACCTATGGCTACACCTTC. This gives the protein CARSQDPGGTYGYTF.

CDR3 DNA sequence: TGTGCCAGCAGCCGCACGGGGGCCCTTTTAGAGACCCAGTACTTC. The encoded protein is CASSRTGALLETQYF. This chain links TRBV6-5 with TRBJ2-5; D could derive from TRBD1 or TRBD2 (6 bases each). With 6 bases removed from V and 4 bases from J, the gap between germline ends came to 18 bases. Germline-derived CDR1 and CDR2 are MNHEY and SVGAGI. The CDR3 is 15 residues long.

This chain connects TRBV9 to TRBJ2-7; D remains ambiguous. There are 14 residues in the CDR3. V was cut by 1 base and J by 2 bases, with 10 bases left in between. Per the germline V gene, CDR1 is SGDLS and CDR2 is YYNGEE. The CDR3 bases are TGTGCCAGCAGCGTAACAGAGACCCCCTACGAGCAGTACTTC. Amino acid sequence: CASSVTETPYEQYF.

The chain combines TRBV9 with TRBJ1-1; TRBD1 agrees at 8 bases. J was trimmed by 5 bases and V by 5 bases; bases with no gene match: 17. Germline V CDR1 and CDR2: SGDLS, YYNGEE. The CDR3 has 17 residues. The CDR3 nucleotides read TGTGCCAGCAGTCAGGACAGGGATTTATTAACAAGAACTGAAGCTTTCTTT. Its protein product is CASSQDRDLLTRTEAFF.

This clonotype appeared a few times. The rearrangement uses TRBV6-5 and TRBJ2-7; D is perhaps TRBD1 or TRBD2 (5 bases each). This CDR3 spans 17 amino acids. Trimming removed 6 bases from V and 2 bases from J, with 23 bases in between. CDR1 and CDR2 (germline): MNHEY, SVGAGI. CDR3 sequence: CASRFRPGTGNAYEQYF. CDR3 bases: TGTGCCAGCAGGTTTAGACCCGGGACGGGGAACGCCTACGAGCAGTACTTC.